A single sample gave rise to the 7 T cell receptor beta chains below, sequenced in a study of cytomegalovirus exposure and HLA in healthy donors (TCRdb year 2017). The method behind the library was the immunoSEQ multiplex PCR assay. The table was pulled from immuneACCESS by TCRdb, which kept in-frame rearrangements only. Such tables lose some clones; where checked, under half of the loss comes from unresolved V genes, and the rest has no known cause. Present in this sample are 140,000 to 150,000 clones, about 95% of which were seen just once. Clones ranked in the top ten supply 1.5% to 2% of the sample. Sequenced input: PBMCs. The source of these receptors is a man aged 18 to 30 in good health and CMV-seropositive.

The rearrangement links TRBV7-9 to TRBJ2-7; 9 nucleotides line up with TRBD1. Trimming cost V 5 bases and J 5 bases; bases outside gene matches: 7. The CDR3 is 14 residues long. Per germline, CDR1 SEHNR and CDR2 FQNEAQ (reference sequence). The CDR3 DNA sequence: TGTGCCAGCAGCCCGGGACAGGGCCTGAACGAGCAGTACTTC. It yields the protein CASSPGQGLNEQYF. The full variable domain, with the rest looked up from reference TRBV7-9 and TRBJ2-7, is DTGVSQNPRHKITKRGQNVTFRCDPISEHNRLYWYRQTLGQGPEFLTYFQNEAQLEKSRLLSDRFSAERPKGSFSTLEIQRTEQGDSAMYLCASSPGQGLNEQYFGPGTRLTVT.

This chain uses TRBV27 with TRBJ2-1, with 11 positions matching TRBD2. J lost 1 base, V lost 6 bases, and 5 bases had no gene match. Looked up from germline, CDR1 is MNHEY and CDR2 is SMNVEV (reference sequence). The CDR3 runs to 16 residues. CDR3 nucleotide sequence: TGTGCCAGCAGCCGAACTAGCGGGAGATCCTACAATGAGCAGTTCTTC. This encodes CASSRTSGRSYNEQFF.

The CDR3 sequence: CASSSGLAGVVDIQYF. The CDR3 DNA is TGTGCCAGCAGCTCTGGACTAGCGGGAGTAGTGGACATTCAGTACTTC. The rearrangement joins TRBV7-9 to TRBJ2-4, with 13 bases that match TRBD2. Unmatched junction bases numbered 8, after V lost 4 bases and J lost 8 bases. This CDR3 comprises 16 residues. Germline lookup yields CDR1 SEHNR and CDR2 FQNEAQ (reference sequence).

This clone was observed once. This chain's CDR3 is CASSLNIGGGYEQYF. In DNA, the CDR3 is TGTGCCAGCAGTTTAAATATTGGCGGAGGCTACGAGCAGTACTTC. The chain uses TRBV27 and TRBJ2-7; D is possibly TRBD2 (5 bases). CDR1 and CDR2 (germline): MNHEY, SMNVEV (reference sequence). V shed 2 bases and J shed 3 bases, with 14 bases lying between them. This CDR3 has 15 amino acids.

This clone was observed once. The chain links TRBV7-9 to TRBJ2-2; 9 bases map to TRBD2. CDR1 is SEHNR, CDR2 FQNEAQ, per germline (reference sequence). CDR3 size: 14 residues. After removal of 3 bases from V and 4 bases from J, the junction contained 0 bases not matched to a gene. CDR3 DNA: TGTGCCAGCAGCTTGGGACTAGCCACCGGGGAGCTGTTTTTT. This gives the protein CASSLGLATGELFF.

Here the CDR3 reads CASSLAGSGSTDTQYF. DNA for the CDR3: TGTGCCAGCAGCTTGGCGGGGAGCGGGAGCACAGATACGCAGTATTTT. This chain links TRBV5-4 with TRBJ2-3; tentatively, D is TRBD2 (6 bases). The CDR3 extends over 16 amino acids. V was trimmed by 0 bases and J by 0 bases, leaving 11 bases between them. The germline gives CDR1 SGHNT, CDR2 YYREEE (reference sequence).

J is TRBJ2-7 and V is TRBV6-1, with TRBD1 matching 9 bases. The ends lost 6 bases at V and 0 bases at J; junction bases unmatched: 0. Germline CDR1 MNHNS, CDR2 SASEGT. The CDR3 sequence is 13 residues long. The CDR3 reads CASRDRGSYEQYF. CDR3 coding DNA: TGTGCCAGCAGGGACAGGGGCTCCTACGAGCAGTACTTC.